This T cell receptor (beta chain) was recovered during a study of CD8 T cells in Susac syndrome (dated by TCRdb to about 2019). Describing the broader study: Of the Susac syndrome patients who were sequenced, more than 5 had clinically active disease and about eight were in clinical remission. Susac syndrome patients were therapy-naive, on corticosteroids (some also receiving IVIg), or on IVIg alone at blood withdrawal. Repertoire sequencing was used to test whether CD8+ T cell activation and differentiation in Susac syndrome was antigen driven. Results the study describes overall, beyond this receptor: In the CD4+ T cell repertoire of Susac syndrome patients, clonal expansion was not detected. The study acknowledged that relatively few individuals were included in the TCR sequencing and HLA analysis.

Including cysteine and phenylalanine, the CDR3 has 13 amino acids. The kept DNA is CDR3 alone, 39 bases in frame from the first base. V is clipped by 5 bases and J by 3 bases, and the sequence between their germline boundaries is 8 bases long. RNA was extracted using the RNeasy kit, and about 0.45 to 1 ug of the RNA was reverse transcribed with random hexamers. TCR beta CDR3 regions were amplified with the immunoSEQ multiplex PCR assay covering 54 Vbeta and 13 Jbeta segments. PCR amplification bias was corrected by using a synthetic template baseline for primer optimization and computational correction. From the authors' description of their analysis: Only productive sequences were kept, with reads annotated to V, D and J genes according to IMGT and analyzed in immunoSEQ Analyzer. Clonality was computed as one minus Shannon entropy normalized by log2 of the number of productive unique sequences. For each patient and control, public and private clones were evaluated among the 100 most prevalent clones. Clones were defined as Susac-specific when absent from the healthy and MS cohorts, from approximately 1,100 published viral clones and from other ImmuneACCESS disease sequences. TCRdb cleaned the public reads at Q25 with fastp, built clones with MiXCR and kept in-frame beta chains. Rows are combined by CDR3 protein, so each entry shows the most common genes and DNA. TCRdb's processing, not the authors', yielded these V and J calls. In all, the sample holds over 120,000 distinct CDR3 sequences, and about 95% of those were seen once. The ten largest clones capture roughly 0.14% of the sample.

In the case of this clonotype: Its antigen is still unknown. Per-base qualities were not stored, and no clone one base away is much larger.

Peripheral blood CD8+ and CD4+ T cells from healthy donors, Susac syndrome patients and multiple sclerosis patients were profiled using high-throughput TCR beta sequencing. The Susac syndrome patients fulfilled recently defined diagnostic criteria for definite or probable disease. Bulk CD8+ and CD4+ T cells were purified magnetically by negative isolation, whereas CD8+ TEMRA cells were enriched by FACS. Blood was collected in EDTA tubes and processed within 24 hours, with PBMCs isolated through density gradient centrifugation. PBMCs destined for TCR sequencing were cryopreserved in liquid nitrogen and later thawed in a 37 °C water bath. Purity of sorted or isolated CD4+, CD8+ and CD8+ TEMRA cells was at least 90%.

Sequencing used CD4+ T cells from PBMCs. The rearrangement joined TRBV12-3 or TRBV12-4 to TRBJ1-5; the D gene is possibly TRBD1, with 6 bases matching. This receptor was taken from a human donor with Susac syndrome. The DNA sequence is TGTGCCAGCAGTAGACAGGACAATCAGCCCCAGCATTTT. This translates into CASSRQDNQPQHF.